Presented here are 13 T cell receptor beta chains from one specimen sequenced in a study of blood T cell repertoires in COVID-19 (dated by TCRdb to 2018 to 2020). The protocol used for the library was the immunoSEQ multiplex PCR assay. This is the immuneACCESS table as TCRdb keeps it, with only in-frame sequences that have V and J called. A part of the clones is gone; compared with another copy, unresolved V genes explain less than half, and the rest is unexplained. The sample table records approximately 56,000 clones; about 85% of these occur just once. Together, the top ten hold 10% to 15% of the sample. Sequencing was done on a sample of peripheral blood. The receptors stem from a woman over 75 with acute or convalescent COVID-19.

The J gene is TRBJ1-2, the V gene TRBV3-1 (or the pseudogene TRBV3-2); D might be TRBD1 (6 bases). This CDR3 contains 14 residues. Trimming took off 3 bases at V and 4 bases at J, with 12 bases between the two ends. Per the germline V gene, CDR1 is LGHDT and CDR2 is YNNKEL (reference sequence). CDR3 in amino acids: CASSHGQTAYGYTF. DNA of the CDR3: TGTGCCAGCAGCCACGGACAGACAGCCTATGGCTACACCTTC.

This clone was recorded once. CDR3 sequence: CASSLGGAASGGYTF. The CDR3 nucleotides are TGTGCCAGCAGCCTGGGAGGGGCCGCCTCGGGAGGCTACACCTTC. The gene calls are TRBV2 and TRBJ1-2, with D possibly matching TRBD1 (5 bases). Trimming removed 6 bases at V and 8 bases at J, with 22 bases between. Germline CDR1 reads SNHLY; CDR2 reads FYNNEI. This CDR3 contains 15 residues.

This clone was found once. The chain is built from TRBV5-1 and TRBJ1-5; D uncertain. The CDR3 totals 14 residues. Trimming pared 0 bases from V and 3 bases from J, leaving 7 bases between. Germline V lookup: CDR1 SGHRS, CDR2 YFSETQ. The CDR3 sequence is CASSLGGNNQPQHF. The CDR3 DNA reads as TGCGCCAGCAGCTTGGGAGGGAACAATCAGCCCCAGCATTTT.

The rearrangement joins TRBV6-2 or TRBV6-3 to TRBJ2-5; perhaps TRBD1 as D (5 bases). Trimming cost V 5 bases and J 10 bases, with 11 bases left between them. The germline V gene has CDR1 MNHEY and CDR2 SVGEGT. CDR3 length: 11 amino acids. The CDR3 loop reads CASSRRGIQYF. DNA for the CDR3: TGTGCCAGCAGTAGAAGGGGAATCCAGTACTTC.

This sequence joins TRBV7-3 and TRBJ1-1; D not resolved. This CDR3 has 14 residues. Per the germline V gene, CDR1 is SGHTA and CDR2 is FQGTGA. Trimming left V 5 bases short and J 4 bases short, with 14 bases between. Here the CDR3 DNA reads TGTGCCAGCAGCCCCGGACTTGGCAGCACTGAAGCTTTCTTT. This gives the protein CASSPGLGSTEAFF.

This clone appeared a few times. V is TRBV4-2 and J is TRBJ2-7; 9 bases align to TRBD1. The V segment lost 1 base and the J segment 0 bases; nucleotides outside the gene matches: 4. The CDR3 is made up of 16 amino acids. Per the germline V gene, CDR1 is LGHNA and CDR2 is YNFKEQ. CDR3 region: CASSQAGTGSSYEQYF. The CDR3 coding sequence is TGTGCCAGCAGCCAAGCCGGGACAGGGAGCTCCTACGAGCAGTACTTC.

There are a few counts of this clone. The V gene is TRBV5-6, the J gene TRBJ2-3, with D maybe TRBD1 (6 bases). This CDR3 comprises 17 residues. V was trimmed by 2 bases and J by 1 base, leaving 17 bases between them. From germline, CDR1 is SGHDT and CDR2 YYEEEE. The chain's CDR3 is CASSFRDHPGGTDTQYF. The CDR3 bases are TGTGCCAGCAGCTTCCGGGACCACCCAGGGGGCACAGATACGCAGTATTTT.

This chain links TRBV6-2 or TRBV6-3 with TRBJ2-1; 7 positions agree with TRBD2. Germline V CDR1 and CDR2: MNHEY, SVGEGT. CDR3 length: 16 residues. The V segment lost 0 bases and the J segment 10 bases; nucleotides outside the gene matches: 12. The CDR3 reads CASSYSPGGSSWEQFF. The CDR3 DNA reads TGTGCCAGCAGTTACTCACCGGGGGGTTCCTCTTGGGAGCAGTTCTTC.

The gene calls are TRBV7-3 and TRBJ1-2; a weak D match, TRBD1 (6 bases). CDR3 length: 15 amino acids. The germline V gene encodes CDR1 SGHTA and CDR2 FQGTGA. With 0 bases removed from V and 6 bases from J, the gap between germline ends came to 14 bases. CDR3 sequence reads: CASSLTARGGDGYTF. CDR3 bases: TGTGCCAGCAGCTTAACGGCCAGGGGAGGGGATGGCTACACCTTC. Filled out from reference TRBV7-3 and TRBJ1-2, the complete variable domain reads GAGVSQTPSNKVTEKGKYVELRCDPISGHTALYWYRQSLGQGPEFLIYFQGTGAADDSGLPNDRFFAVRPEGSVSTLKIQRTERGDSAVYLCASSLTARGGDGYTFGSGTRLTVV.

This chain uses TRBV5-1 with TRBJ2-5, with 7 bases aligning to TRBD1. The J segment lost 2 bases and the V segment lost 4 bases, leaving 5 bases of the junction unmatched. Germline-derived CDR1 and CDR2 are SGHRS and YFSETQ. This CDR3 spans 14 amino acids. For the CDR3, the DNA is TGCGCCAGCAGCAGAGGGACAGCACAAGAGACCCAGTACTTC. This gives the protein CASSRGTAQETQYF.

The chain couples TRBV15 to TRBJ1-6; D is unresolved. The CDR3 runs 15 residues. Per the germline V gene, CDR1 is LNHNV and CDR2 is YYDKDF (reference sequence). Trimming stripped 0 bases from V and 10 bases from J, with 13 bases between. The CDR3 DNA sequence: TGTGCCACCAGCAGAGATCGAGGGTTGGGGTCACCCCTCCACTTT. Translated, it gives CATSRDRGLGSPLHF.

The CDR3 coding sequence is TGTGCCAGCAGATCGGGACAGGGGGCGAGCTACACCTTC. Its protein is CASRSGQGASYTF. This chain connects TRBV27 to TRBJ1-2; 12 bases match TRBD1. The V gene end was trimmed by 6 bases and the J gene end by 9 bases; junction bases not matched to a gene: 5. CDR3 length equals 13 residues. Per the germline V gene, CDR1 is MNHEY and CDR2 is SMNVEV (reference sequence).

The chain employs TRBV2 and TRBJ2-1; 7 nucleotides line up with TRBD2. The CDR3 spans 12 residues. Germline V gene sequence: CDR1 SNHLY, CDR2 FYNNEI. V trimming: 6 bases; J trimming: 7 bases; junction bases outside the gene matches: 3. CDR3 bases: TGTGCCAGCAGCCGGGGACTAAATGAGCAGTTCTTC. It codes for CASSRGLNEQFF.